The clone carrying this T cell receptor (beta chain) was counted once. Antigen specificity is unknown. The junction departs from the called germline gene at one end, perhaps through a read error. The data belong to a study of tumor and adjacent non-tumor tissue in lung cancer. Study in general: Aged about 30 to 85 years, patients included nine to eleven men and a few women with stage I to III disease.

RNA was extracted from bulk tissue without any cell sorting. Between August and November 2014, newly diagnosed, chemotherapy-naive lung cancer patients underwent thoracic surgery in China. General study points: In normal lung, the top 100 clones were significantly more dominant than in tumor.

The CDR3 covers 15 residues. In germline, CDR1 is MGHRA, CDR2 YSYEKL. Three rounds of nested PCR, following a modified ARM-PCR protocol, produced the TCRbeta library. TCRdb re-called the multiplex PCR reads with MiXCR, one entry per CDR3 protein. The profile shows 95,000 to 150,000 distinct CDR3 sequences, 66% of them singletons. The sequence was obtained from a man in his thirties or forties with non-small cell lung cancer. Sequencing was performed on lung tumor tissue. The gene calls are TRBV4-1 and TRBJ1-5; D call uncertain. CDR3 region: CASNQDGLSNLPQHF. The CDR3 nucleotides are TGCGCCAGCAACCAAGATGGGCTCAGCAATCTGCCCCAGCATTTT.